The 27 T cell receptor beta chains given below trace back to one sample, sequenced in a study of control samples from healthy donors and cancer patients. Sequencing used immunoSEQ multiplex PCR; TCRdb keeps in-frame clones, though not all of them. The sample holds 78,000 or so clones, more than 85% seen once. The sample was blood. The receptors were gathered from a woman in her fifties or sixties in good health.

The V and J genes are TRBV5-1 and TRBJ2-5; D unresolved. The germline gives CDR1 SGHRS, CDR2 YFSETQ. CDR3 size: 14 residues. The germline V and J ends were trimmed by 1 base and 4 bases, with 11 bases remaining between them. Written as DNA, the CDR3 is TGCGCCAGCAGCTTGCCCTCTAGTCGAGAGACCCAGTACTTC. Its translation is CASSLPSSRETQYF.

CDR3 bases: TGTGCCAGCAGCCTGGCAGGTAGCAATCAGCCCCAGCATTTT. It specifies CASSLAGSNQPQHF. This rearrangement joins TRBV28 to TRBJ1-5; D gene unclear. V lost 6 bases and J 0 bases, leaving 9 bases between the germline ends. Germline V gene sequence: CDR1 MDHEN, CDR2 SYDVKM. The CDR3 consists of 14 residues.

The chain joins TRBV6-2 or TRBV6-3 to TRBJ2-5, with D maybe TRBD1 (6 bases). This CDR3 is 16 amino acids long. V was shortened by 2 bases and J by 1 base, with 14 bases between the two germline ends. Germline V gene data show CDR1 as MNHEY and CDR2 as SVGEGT. The CDR3 DNA reads as TGTGCCAGCAGTTACCCCCAGGGGTGGGGCCAAGAGACCCAGTACTTC. This translates into CASSYPQGWGQETQYF.

This chain joins TRBV20-1 and TRBJ2-7; D is possibly TRBD2 (6 bases). The CDR3 is made up of 11 amino acids. The V end was cut by 3 bases, the J end by 13 bases, with 16 bases between. Germline loops: CDR1 DFQATT, CDR2 SNEGSKA (reference sequence). DNA for the CDR3: TGCAGTGCTAGCTACACTGTGGGACTTTACTTC. As protein: CSASYTVGLYF.

The V and J genes are TRBV2 and TRBJ2-1; unclear D gene. V lost 3 bases and J 7 bases, leaving 7 bases between the germline ends. From germline, CDR1 is SNHLY and CDR2 FYNNEI. The CDR3 totals 12 residues. This CDR3 reads CASSEDRNEQFF. The CDR3 nucleotides are TGTGCCAGCAGTGAGGATCGGAATGAGCAGTTCTTC.

With regard to this clone: In the same sample, other DNA sequences code for this CDR3. CDR3 bases: TGTGCCAGCAGTTTTGGGGATACGCAGTATTTT. This translates into CASSFGDTQYF. The J gene is TRBJ2-3, the V gene TRBV12-3 or TRBV12-4; D gene uncertain. Trimming took off 3 bases at V and 6 bases at J, with 4 bases between the two ends. The CDR3 loop spans 11 amino acids.

This chain connects TRBV19 to TRBJ2-3, with a weak D call TRBD2 (6 bases). Germline assignment: CDR1 LNHDA and CDR2 SQIVND (reference sequence). This CDR3 has 17 residues. Trimming took off 2 bases at V and 0 bases at J, with 15 bases between the two ends. The CDR3 DNA reads as TGTGCCAGTAGTATACTAGGAGGGCGTCCTAGCACAGATACGCAGTATTTT. Residues: CASSILGGRPSTDTQYF.

This clone has only a few counts. This rearrangement joins TRBV18 to TRBJ1-5, with TRBD1 matching over 10 bases. Trimming at V came to 5 bases and at J to 2 bases, leaving 9 bases not matched to a gene. Germline CDR1 is KGHSH and CDR2 is LQKENI. The CDR3 length is 17 residues. CDR3 nucleotide sequence: TGTGCCAGCTCAAGGACAGGGGGTATAGGGGGCAATCAGCCCCAGCATTTT. It encodes CASSRTGGIGGNQPQHF.

V usage is TRBV5-5 and J usage is TRBJ2-1; D not certain. Trimming pared 0 bases from V and 9 bases from J, leaving 7 bases between. The CDR3 is 12 residues long. Germline values: CDR1 SGHKS, CDR2 YYEKEE (reference sequence). CDR3 in amino acids: CASSLAPGEQFF. The DNA of the CDR3 is TGTGCCAGCAGCTTGGCCCCGGGTGAGCAGTTCTTC.

V usage is TRBV6-1 and J usage is TRBJ1-3; D call uncertain. The germline V gene encodes CDR1 MNHNS and CDR2 SASEGT. V lost 0 bases to trimming and J lost 2 bases, with 8 bases between them. The CDR3 spans 15 residues. The CDR3 spells CASSEAGRAGNTIYF. The CDR3 DNA follows: TGTGCCAGCAGTGAAGCAGGGAGGGCTGGAAACACCATATATTTT.

The chain has TRBV5-1 and TRBJ2-2, with TRBD1 matching over 9 bases. This CDR3 has 15 residues. V lost 2 bases, J lost 6 bases, and 5 bases stayed unmatched. The germline V gene encodes CDR1 SGHRS and CDR2 YFSETQ. The chain's CDR3 is CASSLGTGSAGELFF. The CDR3 DNA is TGCGCCAGCAGCTTAGGGACAGGGAGTGCCGGGGAGCTGTTTTTT.

This chain joins TRBV4-2 and TRBJ1-2, with D tentatively TRBD1 (6 bases). Per germline, CDR1 LGHNA and CDR2 YNFKEQ. V shed 0 bases and J shed 8 bases, with 22 bases lying between them. CDR3 length equals 17 residues. CDR3 sequence reads: CASSQDRRGLATEGYTF. CDR3 coding DNA: TGTGCCAGCAGCCAAGATCGACGGGGGCTCGCAACGGAAGGCTACACCTTC.

The rearrangement links TRBV19 to TRBJ2-3; 8 bases match TRBD1. This CDR3 has 15 residues. Per germline, CDR1 LNHDA and CDR2 SQIVND (reference sequence). After removal of 1 base from V and 5 bases from J, the junction contained 5 bases not matched to a gene. CDR3 amino acids: CASSIGGQEGDTQYF. CDR3 bases: TGTGCCAGTAGTATAGGGGGACAGGAGGGAGATACGCAGTATTTT.

The chain recombines TRBV30 with TRBJ1-2; D unresolved. The germline gives CDR1 GTSNPN, CDR2 SVGIG (reference sequence). CDR3 length: 12 amino acids. V lost 4 bases and J lost 5, with 11 bases in between. The CDR3 bases are TGTGCCTGGACACTGGGCGATTATGGCTACACCTTC. Translation: CAWTLGDYGYTF.

The rearrangement uses TRBV29-1 and TRBJ2-1, with TRBD1 as a possible D gene (6 bases). From germline, CDR1 is SQVTM and CDR2 ANQGSEA. The germline V and J ends were trimmed by 7 bases and 8 bases, with 15 bases remaining between them. The CDR3 covers 12 residues. CDR3 nucleotide sequence: TGCAGCGGTCACAGGGTTTTCGATGAGCAGTTCTTC. Translation gives CSGHRVFDEQFF.

This clone is a singleton in its sample. The V gene is TRBV20-1, the J gene TRBJ2-7; 13 bases line up with TRBD2. The ends lost 3 bases at V and 4 bases at J; junction bases unmatched: 6. CDR1 DFQATT and CDR2 SNEGSKA come from the germline V gene (reference sequence). CDR3 size: 15 residues. The CDR3 protein is CSASPLAGGAYEQYF. The DNA of the CDR3 is TGCAGTGCTAGTCCACTAGCGGGAGGGGCTTACGAGCAGTACTTC.

This clone was seen only once. This rearrangement joins TRBV24-1 to TRBJ2-5; TRBD1 or TRBD2 may be the D gene (5 bases each). Germline loops: CDR1 KGHDR, CDR2 SFDVKD. Trimming pared 9 bases from V and 0 bases from J, leaving 10 bases between. The length of the CDR3 is 13 residues. The CDR3 nucleotides read TGTGCCACCGGGGACGGGGACCAAGAGACCCAGTACTTC. Translating gives CATGDGDQETQYF.

The chain has TRBV28 and TRBJ2-2, with TRBD2 matching 11 bases. CDR1 is MDHEN, CDR2 SYDVKM, per germline. The junction had 17 bases not matched to a gene; V was cut back by 3 bases and J by 8 bases. The CDR3 is 19 residues long. For the CDR3, the DNA is TGTGCCAGCAGTTTCCTTAGCGGGAGGGCAGGTTTAGCATCAGGGGAGCTGTTTTTT. Protein: CASSFLSGRAGLASGELFF.

This sequence joins TRBV11-3 and TRBJ1-1, with a tentative D call TRBD1 (5 bases). This CDR3 spans 15 amino acids. Germline lookup yields CDR1 SGHNT and CDR2 YENEEA. The V and J ends lost 0 bases and 1 base respectively, with 9 bases between them. CDR3 loop: CASSLDPGPNTEAFF. CDR3 in DNA: TGTGCCAGCAGCTTAGATCCGGGACCGAACACTGAAGCTTTCTTT. Combining the CDR3 with reference TRBV11-3 and TRBJ1-1 gives the whole variable domain EAGVVQSPRYKIIEKKQPVAFWCNPISGHNTLYWYLQNLGQGPELLIRYENEEAVDDSQLPKDRFSAERLKGVDSTLKIQPAELGDSAVYLCASSLDPGPNTEAFFGQGTRLTVV.

This rearrangement joins TRBV30 to TRBJ2-4; 12 bases fit TRBD2. Germline loops: CDR1 GTSNPN, CDR2 SVGIG (reference sequence). The ends lost 1 base at V and 8 bases at J; junction bases unmatched: 15. This CDR3 comprises 18 residues. CDR3 region: CAWSARIGLAGPAYIQYF. DNA of the CDR3: TGTGCCTGGAGTGCGAGGATTGGACTAGCGGGACCGGCATACATTCAGTACTTC.

The chain combines TRBV5-6 with TRBJ1-5; maybe TRBD1 (6 bases). V shed 0 bases and J shed 7 bases, with 14 bases lying between them. Germline V lookup: CDR1 SGHDT, CDR2 YYEEEE. The CDR3 loop spans 15 amino acids. CDR3 sequence: CASSLGQGLGQPQHF. CDR3 bases: TGTGCCAGCAGCTTGGGGCAGGGGCTAGGACAGCCCCAGCATTTT.

This chain links TRBV9 with TRBJ2-7, with D unresolved. The CDR3 spans 14 residues. V was trimmed by 0 bases and J by 2 bases, leaving 9 bases between them. From germline, CDR1 is SGDLS and CDR2 YYNGEE. CDR3 coding DNA: TGTGCCAGCAGCGTAGGGGGTTCGACCTACGAGCAGTACTTC. Translating it yields CASSVGGSTYEQYF.

The V call is TRBV3-1 (or the pseudogene TRBV3-2), the J call TRBJ2-5, with 10 bases aligning to TRBD1. V lost 5 bases to trimming and J lost 2 bases; unmatched junction nucleotides: 5. CDR1 and CDR2 from the germline V gene are LGHDT and YNNKEL (reference sequence). The CDR3 loop spans 15 amino acids. The DNA of the CDR3 is TGTGCCAGCAGCTCGACAGGGGGCCCTCAAGAGACCCAGTACTTC. Residues: CASSSTGGPQETQYF.

CDR3 sequence reads: CATSRVGINEKLFF. The CDR3, as DNA: TGTGCCACCAGCAGAGTCGGGATCAATGAAAAACTGTTTTTT. The chain combines TRBV15 with TRBJ1-4; D unresolved. The germline V gene encodes CDR1 LNHNV and CDR2 YYDKDF (reference sequence). V gave up 1 base and J gave up 5 bases, with 8 bases separating them. The CDR3 extends over 14 amino acids.

The DNA of the CDR3 is TGTGCCAGCAGCCTCGATCCGGGTCAGGGGGGGGTCCCCTCCTACGAGCAGTACTTC. Its protein is CASSLDPGQGGVPSYEQYF. V usage is TRBV11-3 and J usage is TRBJ2-7, with D perhaps given as TRBD1 or TRBD2 (7 bases each). Germline values: CDR1 SGHNT, CDR2 YENEEA. Trimming pared 5 bases from V and 0 bases from J, leaving 26 bases between. This CDR3 has 19 residues.

The chain is built from TRBV5-5 and TRBJ2-7, with TRBD2 matching over 7 bases. The length of the CDR3 is 15 residues. The germline CDR1 and CDR2 sequences are SGHKS and YYEKEE (reference sequence). Trimming cost V 6 bases and J 0 bases; bases outside gene matches: 9. The CDR3 is CASNRGGESSYEQYF. The CDR3, as DNA: TGTGCCAGCAACCGTGGGGGGGAGAGCTCCTACGAGCAGTACTTC.

This sequence joins TRBV5-1 and TRBJ2-1, with D hard to call. Germline lookup yields CDR1 SGHRS and CDR2 YFSETQ. Trimming took 2 bases from V and 11 from J, leaving 8 bases between them. The CDR3 is made up of 11 amino acids. Here the CDR3 reads CASSLDQKQFF. The CDR3 DNA reads as TGCGCCAGCAGCTTAGACCAAAAGCAGTTCTTC.